This T cell receptor (beta chain) is drawn from a study of blood T cell repertoires in COVID-19. Overall study: Researchers got acute and convalescent COVID-19 samples from the United States, Italy and Spain. T cells, B-cell-depleted T cells, or PBMCs provided the cDNA or gDNA that served as material.

V was shortened by 0 bases and J by 4 bases, with 21 bases between the two germline ends. The CDR3 is 19 amino acids. Germline loops: CDR1 LGHNA, CDR2 YSLEER. The table came from immunoSEQ multiplex PCR; TCRdb's copy has only in-frame clones and leaves some out. There are about 130,000 clones in the sample; 65% to 90% occur only once, and 6.6% lies in the top ten. V is TRBV4-3 and J is TRBJ2-2; D is perhaps TRBD2 (5 bases). Input material: peripheral blood. This TCR was recovered from a man older than 75 with active or convalescent COVID-19. This chain's CDR3 is CASSQEGSSGGSITGELFF. CDR3 DNA sequence: TGCGCCAGCAGCCAAGAGGGTTCGTCTGGCGGGTCCATCACCGGGGAGCTGTTTTTT.